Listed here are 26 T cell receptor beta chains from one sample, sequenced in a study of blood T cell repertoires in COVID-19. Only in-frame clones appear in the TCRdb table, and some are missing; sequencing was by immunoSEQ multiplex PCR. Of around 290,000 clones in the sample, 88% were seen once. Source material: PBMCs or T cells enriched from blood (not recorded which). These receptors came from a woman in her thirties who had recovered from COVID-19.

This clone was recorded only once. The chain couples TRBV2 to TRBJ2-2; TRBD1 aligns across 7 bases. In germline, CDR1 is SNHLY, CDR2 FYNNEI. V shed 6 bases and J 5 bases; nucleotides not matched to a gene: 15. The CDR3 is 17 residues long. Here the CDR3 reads CASRPLTQGSGTGELFF. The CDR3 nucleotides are TGTGCCAGCAGGCCCCTAACACAGGGGTCGGGGACCGGGGAGCTGTTTTTT.

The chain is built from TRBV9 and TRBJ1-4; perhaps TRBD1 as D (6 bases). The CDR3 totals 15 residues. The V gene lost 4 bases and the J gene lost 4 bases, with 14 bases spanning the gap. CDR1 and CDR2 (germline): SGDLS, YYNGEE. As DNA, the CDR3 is TGTGCCAGCAGCTCACATCAGGGGAGTAATGAAAAACTGTTTTTT. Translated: CASSSHQGSNEKLFF.

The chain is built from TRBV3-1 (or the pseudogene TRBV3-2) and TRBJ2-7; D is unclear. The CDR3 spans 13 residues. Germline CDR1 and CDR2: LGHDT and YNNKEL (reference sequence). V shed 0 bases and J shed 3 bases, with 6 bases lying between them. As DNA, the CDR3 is TGTGCCAGCAGCCAAGACCCTTTCTACGAGCAGTACTTC. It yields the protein CASSQDPFYEQYF.

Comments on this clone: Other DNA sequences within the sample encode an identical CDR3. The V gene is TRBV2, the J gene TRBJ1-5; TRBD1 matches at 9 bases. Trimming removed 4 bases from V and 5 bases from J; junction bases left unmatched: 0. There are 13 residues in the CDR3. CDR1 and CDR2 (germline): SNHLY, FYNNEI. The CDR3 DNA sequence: TGTGCCAGCAGTGGGACAGGGGATCAGCCCCAGCATTTT. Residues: CASSGTGDQPQHF.

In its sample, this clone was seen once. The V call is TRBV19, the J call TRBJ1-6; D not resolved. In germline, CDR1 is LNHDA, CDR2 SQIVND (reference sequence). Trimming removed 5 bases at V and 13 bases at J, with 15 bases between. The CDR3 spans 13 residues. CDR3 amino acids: CASSPRAPTPLHF. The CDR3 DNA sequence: TGTGCCAGTAGTCCGCGGGCTCCTACCCCCCTCCACTTT.

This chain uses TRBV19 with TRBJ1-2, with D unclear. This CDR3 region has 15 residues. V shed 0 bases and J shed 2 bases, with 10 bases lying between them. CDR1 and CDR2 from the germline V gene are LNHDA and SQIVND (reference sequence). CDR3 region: CASSIDHTGNYGYTF. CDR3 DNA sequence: TGTGCCAGTAGTATAGATCATACGGGGAACTATGGCTACACCTTC.

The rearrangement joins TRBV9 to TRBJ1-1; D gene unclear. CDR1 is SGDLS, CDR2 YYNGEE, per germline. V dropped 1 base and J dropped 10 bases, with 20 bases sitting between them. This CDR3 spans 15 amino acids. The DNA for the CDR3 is TGTGCCAGCAGCGTATCCGATGGCGGGGTCTGGTCAGCTTTCTTT. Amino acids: CASSVSDGGVWSAFF.

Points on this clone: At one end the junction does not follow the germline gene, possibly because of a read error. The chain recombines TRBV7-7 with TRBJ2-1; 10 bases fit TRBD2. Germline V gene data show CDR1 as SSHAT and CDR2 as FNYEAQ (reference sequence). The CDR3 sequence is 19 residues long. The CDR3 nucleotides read TGTGCTAGCAGCTTATCGGCTAGCGGGGGATGGGCTGGCGACAATGAGCAGTTCTTC. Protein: CASSLSASGGWAGDNEQFF.

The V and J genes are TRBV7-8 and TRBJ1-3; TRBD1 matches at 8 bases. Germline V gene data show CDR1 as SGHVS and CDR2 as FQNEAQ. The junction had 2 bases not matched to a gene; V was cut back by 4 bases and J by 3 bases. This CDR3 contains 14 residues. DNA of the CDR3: TGTGCCAGCAGCTGGGACAGGATTGGAAACACCATATATTTT. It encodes CASSWDRIGNTIYF.

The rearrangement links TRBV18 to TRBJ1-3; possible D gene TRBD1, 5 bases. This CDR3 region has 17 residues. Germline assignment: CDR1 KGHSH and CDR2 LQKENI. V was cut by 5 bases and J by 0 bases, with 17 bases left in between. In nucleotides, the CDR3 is TGTGCCAGCTCAGGTGGGACTCCCAACCCCTCTGGAAACACCATATATTTT. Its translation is CASSGGTPNPSGNTIYF.

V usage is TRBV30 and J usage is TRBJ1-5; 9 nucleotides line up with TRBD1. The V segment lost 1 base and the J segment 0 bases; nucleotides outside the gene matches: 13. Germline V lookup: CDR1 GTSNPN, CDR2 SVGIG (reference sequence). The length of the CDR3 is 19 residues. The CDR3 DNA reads TGTGCCTGGAGTGGGGGAGGACAGGGGCACATCTATAGCAATCAGCCCCAGCATTTT. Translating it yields CAWSGGGQGHIYSNQPQHF. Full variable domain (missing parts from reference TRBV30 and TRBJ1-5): SQTIHQWPATLVQPVGSPLSLECTVEGTSNPNLYWYRQAAGRGLQLLFYSVGIGQISSEVPQNLSASRPQDRQFILSSKKLLLSDSGFYLCAWSGGGQGHIYSNQPQHFGDGTRLSIL.

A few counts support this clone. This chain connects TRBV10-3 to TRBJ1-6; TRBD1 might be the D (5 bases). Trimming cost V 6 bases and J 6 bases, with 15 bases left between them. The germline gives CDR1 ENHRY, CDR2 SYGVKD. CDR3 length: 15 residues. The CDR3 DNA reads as TGTGCCATCAGCTCCTCGACAGCCACTAATTCACCCCTCCACTTT. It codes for CAISSSTATNSPLHF.

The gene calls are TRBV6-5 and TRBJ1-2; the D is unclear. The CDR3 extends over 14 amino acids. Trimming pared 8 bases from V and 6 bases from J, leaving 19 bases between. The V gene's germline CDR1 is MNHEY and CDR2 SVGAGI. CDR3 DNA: TGTGCCAGCCGGGGAGAAAATTTGGGGAATGGCTACACCTTC. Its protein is CASRGENLGNGYTF.

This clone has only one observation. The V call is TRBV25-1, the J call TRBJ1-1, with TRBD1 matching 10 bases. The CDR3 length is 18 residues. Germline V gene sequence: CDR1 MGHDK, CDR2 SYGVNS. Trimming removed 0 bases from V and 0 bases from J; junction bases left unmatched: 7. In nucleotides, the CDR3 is TGTGCCAGCAGTGAATATCGTGGGACAGGGGACATGAACACTGAAGCTTTCTTT. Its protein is CASSEYRGTGDMNTEAFF.

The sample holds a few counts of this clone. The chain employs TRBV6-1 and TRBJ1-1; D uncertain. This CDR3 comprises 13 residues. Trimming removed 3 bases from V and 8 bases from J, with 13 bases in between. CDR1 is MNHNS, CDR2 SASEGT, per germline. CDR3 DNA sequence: TGTGCCAGCAGTGAGTATTTTGAAAGCGAAGCTTTCTTT. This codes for CASSEYFESEAFF.

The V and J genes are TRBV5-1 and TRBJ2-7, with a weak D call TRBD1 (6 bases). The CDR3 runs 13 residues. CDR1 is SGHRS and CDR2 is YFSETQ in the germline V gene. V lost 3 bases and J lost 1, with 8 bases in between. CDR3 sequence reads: CASSWDKSYEQYF. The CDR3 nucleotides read TGCGCCAGCAGCTGGGACAAGTCCTACGAGCAGTACTTC.

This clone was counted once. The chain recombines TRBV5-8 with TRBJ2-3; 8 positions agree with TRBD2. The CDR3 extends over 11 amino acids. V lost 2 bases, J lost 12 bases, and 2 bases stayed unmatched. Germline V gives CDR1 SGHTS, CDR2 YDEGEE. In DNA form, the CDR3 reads TGTGCCAGCAGCTTAGCGGGAGTCCAGTATTTT. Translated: CASSLAGVQYF.

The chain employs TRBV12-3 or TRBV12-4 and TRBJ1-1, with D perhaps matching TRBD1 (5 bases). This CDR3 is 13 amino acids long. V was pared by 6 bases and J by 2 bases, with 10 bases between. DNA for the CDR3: TGTGCCAGCAGCCGCGGGACTAACACTGAAGCTTTCTTT. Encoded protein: CASSRGTNTEAFF.

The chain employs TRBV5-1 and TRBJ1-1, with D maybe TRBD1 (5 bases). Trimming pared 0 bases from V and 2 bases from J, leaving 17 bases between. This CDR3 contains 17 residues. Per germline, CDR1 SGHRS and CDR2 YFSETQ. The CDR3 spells CASSLAAGWQGNTEAFF. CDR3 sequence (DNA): TGCGCCAGCAGCTTGGCCGCGGGATGGCAGGGAAACACTGAAGCTTTCTTT.

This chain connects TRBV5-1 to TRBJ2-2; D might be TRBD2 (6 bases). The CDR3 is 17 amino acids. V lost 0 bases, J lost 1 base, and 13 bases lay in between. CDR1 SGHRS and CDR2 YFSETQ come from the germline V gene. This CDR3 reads CASSLVPAGLNTGELFF. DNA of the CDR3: TGCGCCAGCAGCTTGGTCCCAGCGGGCCTGAACACCGGGGAGCTGTTTTTT.

CDR3 sequence (DNA): TGTGCCAGCAGCTCTAGCTCGACTAGCGGGGGTTACGAGCAGTACTTC. It encodes CASSSSSTSGGYEQYF. This rearrangement joins TRBV7-9 to TRBJ2-7; 12 nucleotides agree with TRBD2. Germline CDR1 and CDR2: SEHNR and FQNEAQ (reference sequence). The CDR3 extends over 16 amino acids. V trimming: 4 bases; J trimming: 4 bases; junction bases outside the gene matches: 8.

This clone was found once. The CDR3 coding sequence is TGTGCCAGCAGTTACTCTTGGACAGGGGGCCCCGGGGAGCTGTTTTTT. Amino acid sequence: CASSYSWTGGPGELFF. The chain recombines TRBV6-5 with TRBJ2-2, with 11 bases lining up with TRBD1. The CDR3 totals 16 residues. CDR1 and CDR2 (germline): MNHEY, SVGAGI. V was pared by 0 bases and J by 6 bases, with 3 bases of the junction left unmatched.

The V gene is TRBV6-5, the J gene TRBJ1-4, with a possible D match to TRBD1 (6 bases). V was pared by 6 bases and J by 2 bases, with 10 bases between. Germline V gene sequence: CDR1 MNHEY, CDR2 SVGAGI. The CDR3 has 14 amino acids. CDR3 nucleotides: TGTGCCAGCAGGAGGACAGCGACTAATGAAAAACTGTTTTTT. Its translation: CASRRTATNEKLFF.

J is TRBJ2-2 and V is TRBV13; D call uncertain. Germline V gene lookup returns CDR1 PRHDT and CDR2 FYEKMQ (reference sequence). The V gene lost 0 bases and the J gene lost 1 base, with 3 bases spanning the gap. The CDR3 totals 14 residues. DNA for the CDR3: TGTGCCAGCAGCTTAGGTCTGAACACCGGGGAGCTGTTTTTT. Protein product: CASSLGLNTGELFF.

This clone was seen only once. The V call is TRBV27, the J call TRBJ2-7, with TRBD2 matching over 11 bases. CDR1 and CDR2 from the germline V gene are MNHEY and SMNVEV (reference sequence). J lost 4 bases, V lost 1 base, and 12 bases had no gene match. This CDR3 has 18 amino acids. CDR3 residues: CASSLLGLAGGRAYEQYF. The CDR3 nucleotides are TGTGCCAGCAGTTTATTGGGGCTAGCGGGAGGCCGTGCGTACGAGCAGTACTTC.

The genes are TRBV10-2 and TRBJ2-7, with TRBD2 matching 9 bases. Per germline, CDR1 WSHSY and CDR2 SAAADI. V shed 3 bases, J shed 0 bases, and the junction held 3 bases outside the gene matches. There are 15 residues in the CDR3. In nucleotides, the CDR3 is TGCGCCAGCAGTGATGGCGGGAGGGCCTCCTACGAGCAGTACTTC. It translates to CASSDGGRASYEQYF.